This T cell receptor (beta chain) derives from a study of identical twins. TCRdb ran MiXCR on the 5' RACE reads and lists one entry per CDR3 protein. The data contain some 190,000 distinct CDR3 sequences, less than 20% of them singletons. These data were likewise used in another study, on T cells expressing NK-cell markers. In that study: The TCR beta repertoires were obtained from sorted CD3+CD56+NKG2C+, CD3+CD56+NKG2C- and CD3+CD56-NKG2C+ T cells. One of eight sequenced donors was HCMV-seronegative; the other seven were seropositive. With an anti-gamma-delta TCR antibody, sorting in several experiments was kept to alpha-beta TCR T cells.

Source material: CD8+ T cells sorted from blood. The sequence derives from a woman aged 18-35 years in good health.

CDR3 sequence: CSVVGAPGKSFYEQYF. CDR3 bases: TGCAGCGTTGTGGGGGCCCCGGGCAAATCGTTCTACGAGCAGTACTTC. The gene calls are TRBV29-1 and TRBJ2-7, with D perhaps matching TRBD1 (6 bases). The CDR3 loop spans 16 amino acids. From germline, CDR1 is SQVTM and CDR2 ANQGSEA. Trimming removed 4 bases at V and 3 bases at J, with 22 bases between.